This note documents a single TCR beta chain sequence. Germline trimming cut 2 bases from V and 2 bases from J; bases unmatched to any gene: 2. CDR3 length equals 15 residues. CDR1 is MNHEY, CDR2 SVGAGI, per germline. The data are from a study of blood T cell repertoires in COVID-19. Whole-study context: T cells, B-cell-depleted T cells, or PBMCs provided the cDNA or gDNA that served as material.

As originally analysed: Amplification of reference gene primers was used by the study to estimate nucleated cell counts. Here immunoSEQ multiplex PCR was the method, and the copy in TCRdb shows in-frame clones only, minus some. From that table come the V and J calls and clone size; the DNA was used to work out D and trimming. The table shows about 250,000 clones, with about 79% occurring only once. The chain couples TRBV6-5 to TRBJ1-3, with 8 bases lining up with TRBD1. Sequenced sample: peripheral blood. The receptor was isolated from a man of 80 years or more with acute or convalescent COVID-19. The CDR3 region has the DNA TGTGCCAGCAGTTACGGGACAGGCCCTGGAAACACCATATATTTT. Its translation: CASSYGTGPGNTIYF.